The 8 T cell receptor beta chains below were found in one sample sequenced in a study of T-cell reconstitution after alpha-beta-depleted transplantation in children. A TCRbeta library incorporating unique molecular identifiers was prepared. In TCRdb, the PCR reads were re-called with MiXCR into one record per CDR3 protein. The sample includes hundreds of thousands of distinct CDR3 sequences, 15% to 20% of them seen just once. The specimen comprised PBMCs, mostly from graft donor cells, sampled 360 days after TCRalphabeta/CD19-depleted stem cell transplant. All receptors derive from a boy under two years old who had a stem cell transplant for Wiskott-Aldrich syndrome, so the T cells may come from the graft donor.

This clonotype has only a few counts. The chain combines TRBV5-1 with TRBJ2-1; a possible D gene is TRBD2 (6 bases). Trimming shortened V by 4 bases and J by 4 bases, and 12 bases separated the two germline ends. The CDR3 extends over 14 amino acids. Looked up from germline, CDR1 is SGHRS and CDR2 is YFSETQ. CDR3 sequence: CASSGGLTYNEQFF. The CDR3 DNA reads as TGCGCCAGCAGCGGGGGACTGACTTACAATGAGCAGTTCTTC.

This clonotype was observed a few times. The chain combines TRBV7-2 with TRBJ2-7; D might be TRBD2 (5 bases). Trimming took off 3 bases at V and 0 bases at J, with 18 bases between the two ends. The CDR3 totals 17 residues. CDR1 and CDR2 from the germline V gene are SGHTA and FQGNSA. The CDR3 bases are TGTGCCAGCAGCTTCACGGCAGCAGCGGTTGTCTCCTACGAGCAGTACTTC. It is translated as CASSFTAAAVVSYEQYF. The full variable domain, with the rest looked up from reference TRBV7-2 and TRBJ2-7, is GAGVSQSPSNKVTEKGKDVELRCDPISGHTALYWYRQSLGQGLEFLIYFQGNSAPDKSGLPSDRFSAERTGGSVSTLTIQRTQQEDSAVYLCASSFTAAAVVSYEQYFGPGTRLTVT.

The table lists this clonotype with a few counts. The V gene is TRBV15, the J gene TRBJ2-1; TRBD2 aligns across 7 bases. CDR3 length equals 15 residues. The ends lost 1 base at V and 7 bases at J; junction bases unmatched: 7. Germline CDR1 is LNHNV and CDR2 is YYDKDF (reference sequence). The CDR3, as DNA: TGTGCCACCAGCAGAGCCGGGCGGGAGCGGAATGAGCAGTTCTTC. It codes for CATSRAGRERNEQFF.

This chain connects TRBV4-1 to TRBJ2-3; 9 nucleotides line up with TRBD1. Germline V gene lookup returns CDR1 MGHRA and CDR2 YSYEKL. Losses at the gene ends were 0 bases for V and 4 bases for J; bases not matched to a gene: 11. The length of the CDR3 is 18 residues. The CDR3 loop is CASSQEAIQGQGADTQYF. The CDR3, as DNA: TGCGCCAGCAGCCAAGAGGCGATACAGGGACAGGGCGCAGATACGCAGTATTTT.

This clonotype has a handful of counts. V is TRBV7-9 and J is TRBJ2-2; D gene unclear. V gave up 5 bases and J gave up 4 bases, with 8 bases separating them. The CDR3 is 13 amino acids. Looked up from germline, CDR1 is SEHNR and CDR2 is FQNEAQ (reference sequence). As DNA, the CDR3 is TGTGCCAGCAGCCCCGGACCCACCGGGGAGCTGTTTTTT. Translated, it gives CASSPGPTGELFF. The whole variable domain, remainder taken from reference TRBV7-9 and TRBJ2-2, is DTGVSQNPRHKITKRGQNVTFRCDPISEHNRLYWYRQTLGQGPEFLTYFQNEAQLEKSRLLSDRFSAERPKGSFSTLEIQRTEQGDSAMYLCASSPGPTGELFFGEGSRLTVL.

This clonotype occurred a few times. The rearrangement links TRBV6-1 to TRBJ2-1; D might be TRBD1 (5 bases). V dropped 6 bases and J dropped 0 bases, with 15 bases sitting between them. CDR1 and CDR2 (germline): MNHNS, SASEGT. This CDR3 has 16 amino acids. DNA for the CDR3: TGTGCCAGCAGCCAGAGATGGGGCCGCTCCTACAATGAGCAGTTCTTC. Its protein is CASSQRWGRSYNEQFF.

This clonotype was detected only a few times. This rearrangement joins TRBV7-8 to TRBJ2-7; 16 nucleotides match TRBD2. Germline loops: CDR1 SGHVS, CDR2 FQNEAQ. V lost 5 bases, J lost 2 bases, and 9 bases stayed unmatched. The CDR3 loop spans 18 amino acids. The CDR3 DNA sequence: TGTGCCAGCAGCCCGATGCCGGGACTAGCGGGGGGGCCCTACGAGCAGTACTTC. It specifies CASSPMPGLAGGPYEQYF.

There are many counts of this clonotype. This chain uses TRBV11-2 with TRBJ2-5; D is possibly TRBD2 (5 bases). The CDR3 loop spans 13 amino acids. In germline, CDR1 is SGHAT, CDR2 FQNNGV. V lost 5 bases and J lost 7, with 14 bases in between. The CDR3 loop reads CASSLERTGTQYF. Written as DNA, the CDR3 is TGTGCCAGCAGCCTGGAGCGGACGGGGACCCAGTACTTC.